The 18 T cell receptor beta chains presented below share a single source sample, sequenced in a study of glioma-infiltrating T cells. Amplification of TCR alpha and beta CDR3 regions from RNA used iRepertoire nested multiplex PCR. TCRdb processed the multiplex PCR reads anew with MiXCR; each CDR3 protein has one entry. The data show 90,000 or so distinct CDR3 sequences, roughly 40% seen once. Sample: glioma tissue, nonneoplastic brain tissue, or PBMCs (not recorded which). These receptors originate from a human donor with low-grade glioma or glioblastoma, undergoing nonglioma brain surgery, or in good health (not recorded which).

This clonotype was counted ten times or more. The rearrangement joins TRBV6-1 to TRBJ2-4; no definite D call. V lost 6 bases to trimming and J lost 5 bases, with 8 bases between them. The CDR3 has 12 amino acids. The germline CDR1 and CDR2 sequences are MNHNS and SASEGT. The CDR3 DNA is TGTGCCAGCAGCCAAGAGGAAAACATTCAGTACTTC. It specifies CASSQEENIQYF.

Remarks on this clonotype: One base away lies a much larger clone, so this may be a sequencing read error. The CDR3 nucleotides read TGTGCCACGGGGGGACAGGGTATTAGGGGCTACACCTTC. Translating it yields CATGGQGIRGYTF. The chain joins TRBV6-1 to TRBJ1-2, with 9 bases identical to TRBD1. Trimming cost V 10 bases and J 8 bases; bases outside gene matches: 11. The germline V gene encodes CDR1 MNHNS and CDR2 SASEGT. The CDR3 spans 13 residues.

This clonotype has a single count. The chain is built from TRBV6-2 or TRBV6-3 and TRBJ1-1; no definite D call. Between the trimmed V and J ends, which lost 1 base and 0 bases, there was a span of 15 bases. Germline V lookup: CDR1 MNHEY, CDR2 SVGEGT. The CDR3 covers 17 residues. The CDR3 loop is CASSYFGLKPLNTEAFF. CDR3 nucleotide sequence: TGTGCCAGCAGTTACTTTGGGTTAAAACCTCTGAACACTGAAGCTTTCTTT.

This clonotype was observed many times. V and J are TRBV28 and TRBJ1-4; 10 nucleotides match TRBD1. The junction had 11 bases not matched to a gene; V was cut back by 5 bases and J by 5 bases. This CDR3 spans 17 amino acids. The germline V gene has CDR1 MDHEN and CDR2 SYDVKM. The CDR3 loop is CASSPPSDRGRNEKLFF. CDR3 bases: TGTGCCAGCAGTCCCCCGTCTGACAGGGGGCGAAATGAAAAACTGTTTTTT. The full variable domain, rest sourced from reference TRBV28 and TRBJ1-4, is DVKVTQSSRYLVKRTGEKVFLECVQDMDHENMFWYRQDPGLGLRLIYFSYDVKMKEKGDIPEGYSVSREKKERFSLILESASTNQTSMYLCASSPPSDRGRNEKLFFGSGTQLSVL.

As regards this clonotype: This could be a read error, since a much larger clone is one nucleotide away. The chain employs TRBV4-1 and TRBJ2-1, with D maybe TRBD1 (6 bases). The CDR3 sequence is 16 residues long. Germline V gene lookup returns CDR1 MGHRA and CDR2 YSYEKL. CDR3 region: CASSVDQGTVHNEQFF. The CDR3 DNA is TGTGCCAGCTCAGTGGACCAGGGGACCGTACACAATGAGCAGTTCTTC.

As to this clonotype: This may come from a read error, since a much larger clone is one base off. The final CDR3 position lacks the conserved phenylalanine or tryptophan, pointing to a likely read error. V and J are TRBV30 and TRBJ2-3; D ambiguous. The CDR3 length is 14 residues. Deletions cut 4 bases from V and 2 bases from J, with 13 bases between. The V gene's germline CDR1 is GTSNPN and CDR2 SVGIG (reference sequence). The CDR3: CAWTPPYHTDTQYS. DNA of the CDR3: TGTGCCTGGACCCCCCCCTACCACACAGATACGCAGTATTCT.

The V call is TRBV5-1, the J call TRBJ2-7; D remains ambiguous. CDR1 SGHRS and CDR2 YFSETQ come from the germline V gene. Trimming shortened V by 0 bases and J by 6 bases, and 10 bases separated the two germline ends. The CDR3 sequence is 13 residues long. The DNA for the CDR3 is TGCGCCAGCAGCTTGGCCACTGTCGGCGAGCAGTACTTC. This encodes CASSLATVGEQYF.

This clonotype showed up many times. J is TRBJ2-5 and V is TRBV7-2, with TRBD1 as a possible D gene (5 bases). The germline V gene encodes CDR1 SGHTA and CDR2 FQGNSA. Trimming removed 8 bases at V and 5 bases at J, with 15 bases between. The CDR3 runs 13 residues. The CDR3 loop reads CASRGQTGETQYF. The CDR3 DNA sequence: TGTGCCAGCCGCGGACAAACTGGGGAGACCCAGTACTTC.

For this clonotype: A junction boundary mismatches the germline segment, possibly from a read error. J is TRBJ1-2 and V is TRBV4-2; D perhaps matches TRBD1 (5 bases). This CDR3 contains 14 residues. Germline CDR1 reads LGHNA; CDR2 reads YNFKEQ. The CDR3 reads CARSQAQGNYGYAF. DNA of the CDR3: TGTGCCAGAAGCCAAGCCCAGGGTAACTATGGCTACGCCTTC.

Ten or more counts support this clonotype. In DNA, the CDR3 is TGTGCCAGCAGTGAAACACAGGGGGGGATCCACGAGCAGTACTTC. Translating it yields CASSETQGGIHEQYF. This chain links TRBV6-1 with TRBJ2-7; possibly TRBD1 for D (8 bases). V dropped 2 bases and J dropped 5 bases, with 16 bases sitting between them. This CDR3 spans 15 amino acids. CDR1 is MNHNS, CDR2 SASEGT, per germline.

This clonotype came up many times. V gene TRBV7-2 combines with J gene TRBJ2-1, with 13 bases aligning to TRBD2. There are 16 residues in the CDR3. Germline values: CDR1 SGHTA, CDR2 FQGNSA. The J segment lost 9 bases and the V segment lost 4 bases, leaving 9 bases of the junction unmatched. This chain's CDR3 is CASSSRRGLAGAEQFF. The DNA for the CDR3 is TGTGCCAGCAGCTCGCGTCGTGGACTAGCGGGAGCTGAGCAGTTCTTC.

This clonotype appeared many times. The chain links TRBV7-2 to TRBJ1-1; maybe TRBD1 (5 bases). The germline V gene has CDR1 SGHTA and CDR2 FQGNSA. Trimming took 1 base from V and 3 from J, leaving 12 bases between them. The CDR3 loop spans 15 amino acids. The CDR3 region has the DNA TGTGCCAGCAGCTTAGGACCCCTAGGGGACACTGAAGCTTTCTTT. Its translation is CASSLGPLGDTEAFF.

This clonotype has only one observation. Possible read error: a much larger clone is one base away. The V gene is TRBV3-1, the J gene TRBJ2-7; 10 positions agree with TRBD1. CDR3 length: 13 residues. The V segment lost 9 bases and the J segment 6 bases; nucleotides outside the gene matches: 8. Germline-derived CDR1 and CDR2 are LGHDT and YNNKEL (reference sequence). CDR3 in amino acids: CARSGQGDGEQYF. In DNA form, the CDR3 reads TGTGCCAGAAGCGGACAGGGGGACGGCGAGCAGTACTTC.

This clonotype was seen repeatedly, ten times or more. The V call is TRBV20-1, the J call TRBJ2-5, with D unclear. Germline V gene data show CDR1 as DFQATT and CDR2 as SNEGSKA (reference sequence). This CDR3 region has 13 residues. Between the trimmed V and J ends, which lost 1 base and 1 base, there was a span of 7 bases. In DNA, the CDR3 is TGCAGTGCTAGAGTGGGCATCCAAGAGACCCAGTACTTC. Its translation is CSARVGIQETQYF.

For this clonotype: This sequence may be a read error, since a much larger clone differs from it by one base. This chain joins TRBV5-6 and TRBJ1-1, with unresolved D. The CDR3 runs to 15 residues. The germline V gene encodes CDR1 SGHDT and CDR2 YYEEEE. The CDR3 loop is CASSLEPGANTKAFF. In nucleotides, the CDR3 is TGTGCCAGCAGCTTGGAACCCGGAGCGAACACTAAAGCTTTCTTT. The whole variable domain, filled in from reference TRBV5-6 and TRBJ1-1, reads DAGVTQSPTHLIKTRGQQVTLRCSPKSGHDTVSWYQQALGQGPQFIFQYYEEEERQRGNFPDRFSGHQFPNYSSELNVNALLLGDSALYLCASSLEPGANTKAFFGQGTRLTVV.

This clonotype was found many times. This chain uses TRBV7-6 with TRBJ2-2, with 9 bases lining up with TRBD1. Germline trimming cut 5 bases from V and 6 bases from J; bases unmatched to any gene: 7. From germline, CDR1 is SGHVS and CDR2 FNYEAQ. There are 15 residues in the CDR3. CDR3 loop: CASSTGTGPPGELFF. The DNA for the CDR3 is TGTGCCAGCAGCACCGGGACAGGGCCCCCCGGGGAGCTGTTTTTT.

Points on this clonotype: An end of the junction differs from the germline gene, which may be a read error. The chain uses TRBV6-5 and TRBJ1-1; no clear D. CDR1 is MNHEY, CDR2 SVGAGI, per germline. The CDR3 has 13 residues. CDR3: CSSSYSDTVEAFF. CDR3 coding DNA: TGTTCCAGCAGTTACAGCGACACTGTTGAAGCTTTCTTT.

This clonotype was detected many times. The chain links TRBV14 to TRBJ1-1; 10 nucleotides agree with TRBD1. This CDR3 contains 16 residues. Per the germline V gene, CDR1 is SGHDN and CDR2 is FVKESK. The ends lost 3 bases at V and 5 bases at J; junction bases unmatched: 9. The CDR3 DNA reads as TGTGCCAGCAGCCACATTGACAGGGGGCCGGAGACTGAAGCTTTCTTT. This sequence encodes CASSHIDRGPETEAFF.